The sequence of this T cell receptor (beta chain) was determined in a study of CD8+ T cells in alopecia areata. At the level of the study: Each day, treated patients took oral tofacitinib twice, at 5 to 10 mg per dose. General observations from the study: Patients shared TCRs less clearly than mice did, possibly owing to HLA. Researchers report lesional scalp, most notably alopecia totalis/universalis, outstripped normal scalp in clonality. Scalp sample data also include resident alphabeta T cells from normal skin.

V was pared by 2 bases and J by 4 bases, with 12 bases between. CDR3 length: 15 residues. Germline V gene lookup returns CDR1 MNHNS and CDR2 SASEGT. With respect to this clone: Its specificity is unknown.

Peripheral blood samples and lesional scalp punch biopsies were obtained from alopecia areata patients. After isolation, RNA underwent reverse transcription to generate cDNA as the sequencing template. Produced via immunoSEQ multiplex PCR; TCRdb's table is partial and in-frame only. The data contain some 11,000 clones, roughly 59% of them singletons. The material was skin, obtained at week 0. This TCR derives from a human donor with alopecia areata. The gene calls are TRBV6-1 and TRBJ1-3; unclear D gene. CDR3 DNA: TGTGCCAGCAGTGAAAGGTCCCGGGAGGGAAACACCATATATTTT. It yields the protein CASSERSREGNTIYF.